The 32 T cell receptor beta chains given below trace back to one sample, sequenced in a study of human T cells and chemical hapten exposure (dated by TCRdb to the early 2020s). The label giving this sample's time point can be read as: pre-sensitization, week 0. What the treatment or condition label conveys for this sample: therapeutic diphenylcyclopropenone sensitization with weekly scalp DPC. Library generation was performed with RACE. These reads were obtained on a NextSeq 500. TCRdb reprocessed the public reads (quality trimming at Q25 with fastp, clone calling with MiXCR) and kept in-frame beta chains. Rows with one shared CDR3 protein collapse into an entry with the most common genes and DNA. Here the sample has around 330,000 distinct CDR3 sequences; approximately 5% occur a single time. Together, the top ten hold around 8.8% of the sample. This sample comprised whole blood, obtained in connection with sensitization to the hapten diphenylcyclopropenone (DPC). These receptor sequences come from a woman aged 18-35 years with alopecia areata. Some clones in this sample may be carry-over from other donors' samples.

This chain joins TRBV24-1 and TRBJ2-2, with no clear D. Germline CDR1 is KGHDR and CDR2 is SFDVKD. V lost 3 bases, J lost 2 bases, and 12 bases lay in between. The CDR3 has 16 amino acids. The CDR3 DNA reads TGTGCCACCAGTGATGCTGACTCCACCAACACCGGGGAGCTGTTTTTT. Residues: CATSDADSTNTGELFF.

This clonotype was counted at least ten times. The chain uses TRBV7-2 and TRBJ2-4; the D gene is possibly TRBD1 (5 bases). In germline, CDR1 is SGHTA, CDR2 FQGNSA. The V end lost 1 base, the J end lost 0 bases, and 13 bases lay between the germline ends. This CDR3 has 17 residues. The CDR3 region has the DNA TGTGCCAGCAGCTTAGGTTTGGGCAGGGTAGCCAAAAACATTCAGTACTTC. The encoded protein is CASSLGLGRVAKNIQYF.

The chain links TRBV7-2 to TRBJ1-2; D possibly corresponds to TRBD1 (5 bases). Germline CDR1 SGHTA, CDR2 FQGNSA. Trimming stripped 2 bases from V and 8 bases from J, with 15 bases between. The CDR3 has 14 amino acids. Here the CDR3 reads CASSLSQGREGYTF. For the CDR3, the DNA is TGTGCCAGCAGCTTAAGCCAGGGAAGGGAGGGCTACACCTTC.

There are a few counts of this clonotype. This rearrangement joins TRBV2 to TRBJ2-3, with TRBD2 matching 9 bases. J was trimmed by 0 bases and V by 4 bases; bases with no gene match: 2. This CDR3 region has 15 residues. Germline CDR1 is SNHLY and CDR2 is FYNNEI. The CDR3 loop is CASSGLAASTDTQYF. The DNA for the CDR3 is TGTGCCAGCAGTGGACTAGCGGCAAGCACAGATACGCAGTATTTT.

V is TRBV12-3 or TRBV12-4 and J is TRBJ1-5, with a tentative D call TRBD1 (5 bases). The CDR3 has 15 amino acids. V shed 0 bases and J shed 0 bases, with 6 bases lying between them. CDR3 protein: CASSLATDSNQPQHF. The DNA for the CDR3 is TGTGCCAGCAGTTTAGCGACAGATAGCAATCAGCCCCAGCATTTT.

This clonotype was observed many times. The rearrangement links TRBV12-3 or TRBV12-4 to TRBJ2-6; TRBD1 or TRBD2 may be the D gene (5 bases each). This CDR3 has 18 residues. The germline V and J ends were trimmed by 7 bases and 2 bases, with 21 bases remaining between them. CDR3 loop: CASTSTGPKPAGANVLTF. CDR3 bases: TGTGCCAGCACCTCCACGGGACCTAAGCCCGCTGGGGCCAACGTCCTGACTTTC.

At least ten counts were recorded for this clonotype. The chain carries TRBV4-3 and TRBJ1-5; D is possibly TRBD1 (6 bases). This CDR3 spans 16 amino acids. CDR1 and CDR2 from the germline V gene are LGHNA and YSLEER. V lost 0 bases to trimming and J lost 5 bases, with 14 bases between them. This CDR3 reads CASSQDRIRGHQPQHF. The CDR3 DNA sequence: TGCGCCAGCAGCCAAGATCGAATTCGGGGGCATCAGCCCCAGCATTTT.

The V gene is TRBV5-1, the J gene TRBJ1-2; 12 bases agree with TRBD1. The CDR3 is 17 amino acids. Germline values: CDR1 SGHRS, CDR2 YFSETQ. V shed 2 bases and J 0 bases; nucleotides not matched to a gene: 5. CDR3: CASSLGTGGRSNYGYTF. The CDR3 DNA is TGCGCCAGCAGCTTAGGGACAGGGGGCCGTTCTAACTATGGCTACACCTTC. The whole variable domain, remainder taken from reference TRBV5-1 and TRBJ1-2, is KAGVTQTPRYLIKTRGQQVTLSCSPISGHRSVSWYQQTPGQGLQFLFEYFSETQRNKGNFPGRFSGRQFSNSRSEMNVSTLELGDSALYLCASSLGTGGRSNYGYTFGSGTRLTVV.

This clonotype was detected only a few times. J is TRBJ2-2 and V is TRBV29-1; D unresolved. CDR1 is SQVTM and CDR2 is ANQGSEA in the germline V gene. This CDR3 spans 11 amino acids. Here the CDR3 reads CVGTNTGELFF. In DNA, the CDR3 is TGCGTGGGAACGAACACCGGGGAGCTGTTTTTT.

This clonotype turned up a few times. The chain has TRBV6-5 and TRBJ1-3, with D possibly TRBD1 on 5 matching bases. CDR3 length: 14 residues. Germline V gene lookup returns CDR1 MNHEY and CDR2 SVGAGI. Trimming removed 5 bases from V and 2 bases from J, with 10 bases in between. DNA of the CDR3: TGTGCCAGCAGTCCAGGGACGACTGGAAACACCATATATTTT. Translating gives CASSPGTTGNTIYF.

In its sample, this clonotype was seen many times. The genes are TRBV7-2 and TRBJ1-2, with no clear D. V dropped 2 bases and J dropped 6 bases, with 13 bases sitting between them. Germline values: CDR1 SGHTA, CDR2 FQGNSA. CDR3 length: 14 amino acids. CDR3 coding DNA: TGTGCCAGCAGCTTAAGTCAGCGAGGCAATGGCTACACCTTC. Translating gives CASSLSQRGNGYTF.

This clonotype was detected a few times. The chain has TRBV21-1 and TRBJ1-2; the table's D call TRBD1 went unverified against the DNA. TRBV21-1 is designated a pseudogene. The CDR3 contains 15 residues. The CDR3 is CASSKEGRGNYGYTF. The CDR3, as DNA: TGTGCCAGCAGCAAAGAAGGCAGGGGGAACTATGGCTACACCTTC.

This clonotype was observed at least ten times. V is TRBV29-1 and J is TRBJ2-5; 8 bases agree with TRBD2. CDR1 SQVTM and CDR2 ANQGSEA come from the germline V gene. This CDR3 has 13 amino acids. V shed 8 bases, J shed 5 bases, and the junction held 10 bases outside the gene matches. CDR3 nucleotides: TGCAGCTCAGCGGGGACGGGGGGGGAGACCCAGTACTTC. Translation gives CSSAGTGGETQYF.

This clonotype appeared many times. This chain links TRBV6-1 with TRBJ2-6, with D unclear. From germline, CDR1 is MNHNS and CDR2 SASEGT. The V end lost 7 bases, the J end lost 0 bases, and 22 bases lay between the germline ends. CDR3 size: 19 residues. This CDR3 is CASTSRRGKGLSGANVLTF. The CDR3 DNA reads as TGTGCCAGCACCTCCCGCCGCGGCAAGGGCCTCTCTGGGGCCAACGTCCTGACTTTC.

This sequence joins TRBV28 and TRBJ2-1; 11 bases agree with TRBD2. V trimming: 6 bases; J trimming: 2 bases; junction bases outside the gene matches: 9. The CDR3 is 17 residues long. Germline assignment: CDR1 MDHEN and CDR2 SYDVKM. The CDR3 sequence is CASRSELSGGAYNEQFF. Here the CDR3 DNA reads TGTGCCAGCAGATCCGAGCTTAGCGGGGGGGCCTACAATGAGCAGTTCTTC.

This clonotype was counted at least ten times. The chain combines TRBV12-3 or TRBV12-4 with TRBJ2-3; 10 positions agree with TRBD2. Trimming took 6 bases from V and 3 from J; bases not matched to a gene: 0. This CDR3 region has 13 residues. The CDR3 here is CASRLAGTDTQYF. The CDR3 bases are TGTGCCAGCAGACTAGCGGGGACAGATACGCAGTATTTT.

The sample holds a few counts of this clonotype. This chain uses TRBV20-1 with TRBJ1-5; D unclear. This CDR3 spans 12 amino acids. Trimming stripped 8 bases from V and 1 base from J, with 9 bases between. In germline, CDR1 is DFQATT, CDR2 SNEGSKA (reference sequence). CDR3 region: CSTPPSNQPQHF. The CDR3 DNA is TGCAGTACCCCCCCCAGCAATCAGCCCCAGCATTTT.

The V gene is TRBV4-3, the J gene TRBJ1-1, with D maybe TRBD1 (6 bases). Trimming shortened V by 0 bases and J by 6 bases, and 17 bases separated the two germline ends. The CDR3 is made up of 16 amino acids. Looked up from germline, CDR1 is LGHNA and CDR2 is YSLEER. The CDR3 DNA is TGCGCCAGCAGCCAAGAGTGGAGGGGGTTTATCGCTGAAGCTTTCTTT. Translated, it gives CASSQEWRGFIAEAFF.

This clonotype counts as medium-sized. The chain carries TRBV6-2 or TRBV6-3 and TRBJ2-7; 10 bases line up with TRBD1. The V and J ends lost 6 bases and 0 bases, in that order; junction bases with no gene match: 8. The CDR3 sequence is 16 residues long. Germline CDR1 and CDR2: MNHEY and SVGEGT. CDR3 sequence (DNA): TGTGCCAGCAGACCAACCGGACAGGGGGTCTCCTACGAGCAGTACTTC. This translates into CASRPTGQGVSYEQYF.

In this sample, this clonotype turned up many times. This rearrangement joins TRBV7-9 to TRBJ1-6; 7 bases match TRBD1. V shed 1 base, J shed 10 bases, and the junction held 4 bases outside the gene matches. The CDR3 length is 14 residues. Looked up from germline, CDR1 is SEHNR and CDR2 is FQNEAQ (reference sequence). In DNA form, the CDR3 reads TGTGCCAGCAGCTTAGGACAGGGTCTATCACCCCTCCACTTT. Translating gives CASSLGQGLSPLHF.

This clonotype was recorded many times. The chain links TRBV24-1 to TRBJ2-6, with 10 positions matching TRBD1. The CDR3 sequence is 17 residues long. Germline values: CDR1 KGHDR, CDR2 SFDVKD. The trim removed 4 bases at V and 2 bases at J, leaving 4 bases unmatched. The CDR3 DNA sequence: TGTGCCACCAGTGAGGGACAGGGGACCCCTGGGGCCAACGTCCTGACTTTC. The encoded protein is CATSEGQGTPGANVLTF.

The CDR3: CAGMDSIKNIQYF. CDR3 nucleotide sequence: TGTGCCGGAATGGACAGCATAAAAAACATTCAGTACTTC. The chain joins TRBV6-6 to TRBJ2-4; D might be TRBD1 (6 bases). Looked up from germline, CDR1 is MNHNY and CDR2 is SVGAGI (reference sequence). Trimming shortened V by 11 bases and J by 4 bases, and 15 bases separated the two germline ends. CDR3 size: 13 residues.

This clonotype was found many times. The V and J genes are TRBV28 and TRBJ1-1; a weak D match, TRBD1 (5 bases). This CDR3 is built from 16 residues. Looked up from germline, CDR1 is MDHEN and CDR2 is SYDVKM. The V end lost 2 bases, the J end lost 0 bases, and 13 bases lay between the germline ends. CDR3 DNA: TGTGCCAGCAGTTTAAGTGTCGGGACTATGAACACTGAAGCTTTCTTT. Translation: CASSLSVGTMNTEAFF.

In this sample, this clonotype turned up many times. The V call is TRBV7-3, the J call TRBJ1-1, with 9 bases lining up with TRBD1. Germline V gene data show CDR1 as SGHTA and CDR2 as FQGTGA. The junction had 9 bases not matched to a gene; V was cut back by 4 bases and J by 6 bases. The CDR3 extends over 15 amino acids. The chain's CDR3 is CASSSGQGQRAEAFF. DNA for the CDR3: TGTGCCAGCAGCTCCGGACAGGGGCAACGCGCTGAAGCTTTCTTT.

This clonotype was seen repeatedly, ten times or more. The chain is built from TRBV13 and TRBJ2-3; no definite D call. V was cut by 2 bases and J by 4 bases, with 22 bases left in between. The CDR3 spans 18 residues. Germline values: CDR1 PRHDT, CDR2 FYEKMQ (reference sequence). The CDR3 is CASSLLPKFRFGPDTQYF. CDR3 sequence (DNA): TGTGCCAGCAGCTTACTCCCTAAATTTCGGTTCGGACCAGATACGCAGTATTTT.

V usage is TRBV6-5 and J usage is TRBJ2-7; perhaps D is TRBD1 or TRBD2 (5 bases each). Germline CDR1 and CDR2: MNHEY and SVGAGI. V lost 5 bases and J lost 7, with 24 bases in between. The CDR3 covers 16 residues. CDR3 sequence: CASSPDLWGTRREQYF. CDR3 bases: TGTGCCAGCAGTCCCGACCTATGGGGGACCCGGAGGGAGCAGTACTTC.

The chain employs TRBV20-1 and TRBJ1-4; possibly TRBD1 for D (5 bases). CDR1 is DFQATT, CDR2 SNEGSKA, per germline (reference sequence). CDR3 length: 15 residues. V was shortened by 4 bases and J by 7 bases, with 19 bases between the two germline ends. The CDR3 region has the DNA TGCAGTGCTATAAACGCGGGGGTGTTCGGTGAAAAACTGTTTTTT. Translating it yields CSAINAGVFGEKLFF.

The chain recombines TRBV20-1 with TRBJ1-1; 12 bases line up with TRBD1. The CDR3 has 17 amino acids. Germline lookup yields CDR1 DFQATT and CDR2 SNEGSKA (reference sequence). Losses at the gene ends were 0 bases for V and 2 bases for J; bases not matched to a gene: 7. The CDR3 protein is CSARDRGQGAGNTEAFF. The DNA of the CDR3 is TGCAGTGCTAGAGATAGGGGACAGGGGGCTGGAAACACTGAAGCTTTCTTT.

V usage is TRBV12-3 or TRBV12-4 and J usage is TRBJ1-4, with D maybe TRBD1 (5 bases). Trimming removed 3 bases at V and 13 bases at J, with 15 bases between. The CDR3 is 13 amino acids. The CDR3: CASSFEGRSRLFF. CDR3 in DNA: TGTGCCAGCAGTTTCGAGGGGCGGAGTCGACTGTTTTTT.

This clonotype was observed many times. Written as DNA, the CDR3 is TGTGCCAGCAGTTACGGGGGCCTCTATGGCTACACCTTC. Translating gives CASSYGGLYGYTF. This chain joins TRBV6-5 and TRBJ1-2; the D gene is possibly TRBD1 (6 bases). This CDR3 comprises 13 residues. Deletions cut 2 bases from V and 4 bases from J, with 8 bases between. Germline V CDR1 and CDR2: MNHEY, SVGAGI.

This clonotype was observed at least ten times. The J gene is TRBJ1-5, the V gene TRBV5-1, with no clear D. The CDR3 has 16 residues. Trimming shortened V by 0 bases and J by 1 base, and 11 bases separated the two germline ends. CDR1 SGHRS and CDR2 YFSETQ come from the germline V gene. CDR3 DNA sequence: TGCGCCAGCAGCTTGGGCAACACCGGGAGCAATCAGCCCCAGCATTTT. Translating gives CASSLGNTGSNQPQHF. Using reference TRBV5-1 and TRBJ1-5 for the parts outside the CDR3, the full variable domain is KAGVTQTPRYLIKTRGQQVTLSCSPISGHRSVSWYQQTPGQGLQFLFEYFSETQRNKGNFPGRFSGRQFSNSRSEMNVSTLELGDSALYLCASSLGNTGSNQPQHFGDGTRLSIL.

The chain is built from TRBV6-5 and TRBJ2-2; D is perhaps TRBD1 (5 bases). CDR3 length: 12 residues. V was pared by 10 bases and J by 7 bases, with 13 bases between. Germline values: CDR1 MNHEY, CDR2 SVGAGI. For the CDR3, the DNA is TGTGCCACCTCACCAGGGCACGGGGAGCTGTTTTTT. It yields the protein CATSPGHGELFF.